The following is a TCR beta chain sequence with its context. Its antigen remains undetermined. No per-base quality is available; no much larger clone lies one base away. Library generation was performed with 5' RACE. The instrument was an Illumina HiSeq 2500. A second 7 to 11 cycle PCR used a sample-barcoded 5' primer and a J-beta primer mix. A unique molecular identifier was introduced onto each TCR beta cDNA molecule by a template-switch 5' adaptor carrying 12 random nucleotides. Each sample yielded at least 3 million CDR3-containing paired-end reads. First-strand cDNA synthesis was performed from all RNA using the Mint cDNA synthesis kit, with priming by a TRBC-specific oligonucleotide. Following uracil-DNA glycosylase treatment, a first 18-cycle PCR with universal primers M1SS and BC2_uni_R was performed on all cDNA. Concerning the study's data processing: For normalization, 1 million high-quality reads, each with a distinct molecular identifier, were randomly selected from each sample. Reads sharing molecular identifiers were discarded rather than binned into consensus sequences. CDR3 identification, clonotype clustering and error correction used MiTCR with a Q25 quality threshold and the strictest error-elimination algorithm. A nonparametric unseen species model with Euler transformation was used to estimate a lower bound on total TCR beta diversity. TCRdb itself trimmed the public reads at Q25 with fastp, ran MiXCR and retained productive beta chains. Here each entry gathers all rows of one CDR3 protein and keeps the most common genes and DNA. The V and J calls follow TCRdb's processing rather than the paper's. The sample yields just over 1 million distinct CDR3 sequences; more than 40% were counted once. The ten largest clones capture approximately 17% of the sample.

The approximately 39 donors, aged roughly 6 to 100 years, were systemically healthy Caucasian individuals from Russia. About 10 milliliters of peripheral blood were drawn from each donor into EDTA-treated Vacutainer tubes. Ficoll-Paque density-gradient centrifugation was used to isolate PBMCs, with at least 6.5 million per sample. Total RNA was extracted from PBMCs with Trizol reagent, with at least 5.5 micrograms obtained per sample. For every donor, an aliquot of PBMCs went through flow cytometry to measure the percentages of naive CD45RAhigh/CD27high T cells. The data belong to a study of blood T cells in healthy people across ages (dated by TCRdb to between 2015 and 2016). Regarding the study in general: In model experiments, roughly one uniquely barcoded TCR beta cDNA molecule per two T cells was captured by template switching. Age-related changes in TCR beta repertoire diversity were measured in the study by deep sequencing normalized with unique cDNA molecular identifiers. Four age groups were formed from the donors: young (average approximately 16 years), middle-aged (approximately 41), aged (under 70) and long-lived (82). To avoid experimental bias, donors of different ages were randomly spread across the sequencing lanes. Two additional independent replicas of 1 million unique cDNA reads from the same blood draw were analyzed for two donors (one aged 18 to 29 and one aged 80 or older).

Broader findings and caveats from the paper: As age increased, observed TCR beta diversity per million T cells dropped in a roughly linear way, and a significant reduction was already evident by age roughly 40. Because the CMV infection status of the donors was unknown, age-related changes in expanded clonotypes may potentially have been confounded. Conclusive comparison of naive and antigen-experienced compartments was prevented by the profiling of bulk unsorted PBMCs. Estimates of total diversity based on one million sequenced T cells were regarded as lower bounds and as underestimates. There was a strong correlation between observed TCR beta diversity and the percentage of naive T cells measured by flow cytometry. Compared with the aged group, the long-lived group had more naive CD4+ T cells, fewer expanded clones and increased TCR diversity, suggesting age selection.

The CDR3, from cysteine to phenylalanine, totals 15 residues. Of the read, only the CDR3 DNA is kept; its 45 bases are in frame from base 1. CDR1 is given as SNHLY and CDR2 as FYNNEI, both from the germline V gene. The V end loses 5 bases and the J end loses 0 bases, and a stretch of 12 bases separates them. This TCR was recovered from a woman in her sixties in good health. The chain uses TRBV2 and TRBJ2-3, with TRBD1 as a weak D call on 6 bases. Sequencing was performed on blood. The nucleotides read TGTGCCAGCAGTTACGGGACACTAAGCACAGATACGCAGTATTTT. This yields the protein CASSYGTLSTDTQYF.